One and the same sample provided the 20 T cell receptor beta chains below, sequenced in a study of blood T cell repertoires in COVID-19. Generated by immunoSEQ multiplex PCR, the TCRdb table keeps only in-frame clones and is missing some. This table holds roughly 140,000 clones, approximately 80% found once. Material: PBMCs or T cells enriched from blood (not recorded which). The receptors here all came from a woman in her forties who had recovered from COVID-19.

The DNA for the CDR3 is TGTGCAAGTCGCTTATCCCCAATGCGGGCTTTCTTT. Amino acid sequence: CASRLSPMRAFF. The chain combines TRBV12-2 with TRBJ1-1. TRBV12-2 is given as a pseudogene. The CDR3 runs 12 residues.

The V call is TRBV6-5, the J call TRBJ2-7; D is possibly TRBD2 (6 bases). The V end lost 2 bases, the J end lost 5 bases, and 10 bases lay between the germline ends. CDR3 length equals 13 residues. Germline CDR1 MNHEY, CDR2 SVGAGI. Written as DNA, the CDR3 is TGTGCCAGCAGTTACCCGGCTAGCGACGAGCAGTACTTC. This sequence encodes CASSYPASDEQYF.

V is TRBV9 and J is TRBJ2-1; possible D gene TRBD2, 5 bases. The CDR3 is 16 amino acids. V was cut by 5 bases and J by 0 bases, with 15 bases left in between. Germline CDR1 SGDLS, CDR2 YYNGEE. CDR3 nucleotides: TGTGCCAGCAGTGAGGACGGGGAAAGCTCCTACAATGAGCAGTTCTTC. Translated, it gives CASSEDGESSYNEQFF.

The sample holds a few counts of this clone. This rearrangement joins TRBV25-1 to TRBJ1-2; D remains ambiguous. The CDR3 length is 14 residues. V was shortened by 4 bases and J by 2 bases, with 11 bases between the two germline ends. CDR1 is MGHDK, CDR2 SYGVNS, per germline. The CDR3: CASSATRTNYGYTF. CDR3 DNA sequence: TGTGCCAGCAGTGCGACTCGCACCAACTATGGCTACACCTTC.

The V call is TRBV6-2 or TRBV6-3, the J call TRBJ2-2, with 14 positions matching TRBD2. The germline gives CDR1 MNHEY, CDR2 SVGEGT. Trimming removed 2 bases from V and 5 bases from J; junction bases left unmatched: 7. The CDR3 is 18 residues long. This CDR3 is CASSYTGLAGVWTGELFF. The DNA of the CDR3 is TGTGCCAGCAGTTACACGGGACTAGCGGGAGTTTGGACCGGGGAGCTGTTTTTT.

In DNA form, the CDR3 reads TGTGCCAGCAGCGATAGGACTAGCGGACCAACCGGGGAGCTGTTTTTT. Amino acid sequence: CASSDRTSGPTGELFF. The chain recombines TRBV7-9 with TRBJ2-2; 10 nucleotides agree with TRBD2. There are 16 residues in the CDR3. CDR1 SEHNR and CDR2 FQNEAQ come from the germline V gene (reference sequence). The V and J ends lost 5 bases and 5 bases, in that order; junction bases with no gene match: 8.

This clone was picked up one time. This sequence joins TRBV4-1 and TRBJ2-5; 11 bases agree with TRBD2. The CDR3 totals 15 residues. V lost 8 bases to trimming and J lost 2 bases; unmatched junction nucleotides: 7. The germline CDR1 and CDR2 sequences are MGHRA and YSYEKL. CDR3 in amino acids: CASSEASGGQETQYF. In DNA form, the CDR3 reads TGCGCCAGCTCGGAGGCTAGCGGGGGGCAAGAGACCCAGTACTTC.

The chain employs TRBV11-2 and TRBJ2-1; 13 bases line up with TRBD2. V trimming: 2 bases; J trimming: 5 bases; junction bases outside the gene matches: 0. This CDR3 has 15 amino acids. CDR1 is SGHAT, CDR2 FQNNGV, per germline. This CDR3 is CASSLTSGRDNEQFF. For the CDR3, the DNA is TGTGCCAGCAGCTTAACTAGCGGGAGGGACAATGAGCAGTTCTTC.

The chain couples TRBV6-6 to TRBJ1-2, with D perhaps matching TRBD1 (5 bases). Germline CDR1 MNHNY, CDR2 SVGAGI (reference sequence). V was trimmed by 6 bases and J by 2 bases, leaving 16 bases between them. The CDR3 sequence is 15 residues long. CDR3 protein: CASRSVGPGNYGYTF. The CDR3 coding sequence is TGTGCCAGCAGATCCGTAGGGCCAGGGAACTATGGCTACACCTTC.

The chain joins TRBV5-1 to TRBJ2-7; 7 bases fit TRBD1. Per germline, CDR1 SGHRS and CDR2 YFSETQ. This CDR3 spans 13 amino acids. The V gene end was trimmed by 1 base and the J gene end by 5 bases; junction bases not matched to a gene: 3. The CDR3 is CASSLQQGDEQYF. Written as DNA, the CDR3 is TGCGCCAGCAGCTTGCAGCAGGGGGACGAGCAGTACTTC.

The DNA for the CDR3 is TGCGCCAGCAGACTAGATCTGAACACTGAAGCTTTCTTT. This translates into CASRLDLNTEAFF. The chain has TRBV5-1 and TRBJ1-1, with D hard to call. This CDR3 contains 13 residues. CDR1 and CDR2 from the germline V gene are SGHRS and YFSETQ. Trimming shortened V by 5 bases and J by 0 bases, and 8 bases separated the two germline ends.

The chain uses TRBV7-2 and TRBJ2-7; D may be TRBD1 (5 bases). Germline V gives CDR1 SGHTA, CDR2 FQGNSA. CDR3 length: 13 amino acids. Trimming stripped 5 bases from V and 2 bases from J, with 10 bases between. The CDR3 nucleotides read TGTGCCAGCAGCCCACGGACAACCTACGAGCAGTACTTC. Amino acids: CASSPRTTYEQYF.

The chain couples TRBV5-1 to TRBJ1-2; 11 nucleotides line up with TRBD1. J was trimmed by 5 bases and V by 0 bases; bases with no gene match: 6. CDR3 length equals 16 residues. CDR1 is SGHRS and CDR2 is YFSETQ in the germline V gene. In nucleotides, the CDR3 is TGCGCCAGCAGCTTGGGAGGGACAGGGGGAACGTATGGCTACACCTTC. Its protein is CASSLGGTGGTYGYTF. Based on the CDR3 plus reference TRBV5-1 and TRBJ1-2, the full variable domain is KAGVTQTPRYLIKTRGQQVTLSCSPISGHRSVSWYQQTPGQGLQFLFEYFSETQRNKGNFPGRFSGRQFSNSRSEMNVSTLELGDSALYLCASSLGGTGGTYGYTFGSGTRLTVV.

V gene TRBV5-1 combines with J gene TRBJ2-7, with TRBD2 matching over 10 bases. The length of the CDR3 is 17 residues. With V trimmed by 7 bases and J by 3 bases, 16 bases remained unmatched. Looked up from germline, CDR1 is SGHRS and CDR2 is YFSETQ. CDR3 residues: CASSPGLALSIVYEQYF. CDR3 sequence (DNA): TGCGCCAGCTCTCCGGGACTAGCGTTGTCTATCGTCTACGAGCAGTACTTC.

This chain connects TRBV2 to TRBJ1-2, with no clear D. This CDR3 has 15 amino acids. CDR1 SNHLY and CDR2 FYNNEI come from the germline V gene. Trimming took off 3 bases at V and 0 bases at J, with 11 bases between the two ends. The CDR3 region is CASSEEAGTNYGYTF. DNA of the CDR3: TGTGCCAGCAGTGAGGAAGCGGGGACTAACTATGGCTACACCTTC.

The chain has TRBV4-1 and TRBJ2-3, with D perhaps TRBD2 (6 bases). The CDR3 runs to 15 residues. Germline CDR1 MGHRA, CDR2 YSYEKL. The V end lost 0 bases, the J end lost 2 bases, and 9 bases lay between the germline ends. In DNA, the CDR3 is TGCGCCAGCAGCCAAGATGCGGGGTACACAGATACGCAGTATTTT. Translating gives CASSQDAGYTDTQYF.

The chain carries TRBV6-5 and TRBJ1-1; possible D gene TRBD1, 6 bases. The V gene's germline CDR1 is MNHEY and CDR2 SVGAGI. Trimming shortened V by 8 bases and J by 3 bases, and 19 bases separated the two germline ends. This CDR3 comprises 15 residues. The CDR3 loop is CASGLTGGRDTEAFF. Here the CDR3 DNA reads TGTGCCAGCGGCTTGACGGGGGGCCGTGACACTGAAGCTTTCTTT.

In DNA, the CDR3 is TGTGCCAGCAGCTTAAAGACAGGAGGTAACACTGAAGCTTTCTTT. Translation gives CASSLKTGGNTEAFF. V usage is TRBV11-2 and J usage is TRBJ1-1; D may be TRBD1 (6 bases). CDR3 size: 15 residues. V gave up 2 bases and J gave up 2 bases, with 12 bases separating them. In germline, CDR1 is SGHAT, CDR2 FQNNGV.

The chain is built from TRBV7-8 and TRBJ1-5; 10 bases fit TRBD1. From germline, CDR1 is SGHVS and CDR2 FQNEAQ. This CDR3 region has 15 residues. V gave up 0 bases and J gave up 5 bases; unmatched junction bases: 1. The CDR3 reads CASSLAGTGDQPQHF. Here the CDR3 DNA reads TGTGCCAGCAGCTTAGCAGGGACAGGGGATCAGCCCCAGCATTTT.

The chain uses TRBV6-5 and TRBJ2-7, with 8 nucleotides matching TRBD1. The CDR3 is 15 residues long. CDR1 MNHEY and CDR2 SVGAGI come from the germline V gene. Unmatched junction bases numbered 7, after V lost 5 bases and J lost 1 base. This CDR3 is CASSLGQGASYEQYF. The DNA of the CDR3 is TGTGCCAGCAGTCTCGGACAGGGAGCGTCCTACGAGCAGTACTTC.